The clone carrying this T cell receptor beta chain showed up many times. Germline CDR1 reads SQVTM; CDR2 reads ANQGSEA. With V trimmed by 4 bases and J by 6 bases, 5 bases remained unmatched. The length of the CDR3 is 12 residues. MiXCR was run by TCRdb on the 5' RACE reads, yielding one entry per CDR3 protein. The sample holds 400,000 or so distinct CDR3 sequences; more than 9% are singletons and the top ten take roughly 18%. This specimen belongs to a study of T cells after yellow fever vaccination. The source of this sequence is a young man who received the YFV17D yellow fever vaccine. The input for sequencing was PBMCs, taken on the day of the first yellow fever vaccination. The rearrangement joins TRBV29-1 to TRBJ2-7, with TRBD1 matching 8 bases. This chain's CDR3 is CSVGDRGGEQYF. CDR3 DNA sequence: TGCAGCGTTGGAGACAGGGGCGGCGAGCAGTACTTC.